A selection of T cell receptor beta chains follows, all from one sample in a study of blood T cell repertoires in COVID-19. TCRdb's table, derived via immunoSEQ multiplex PCR, lists solely in-frame clones and lacks some. The top ten hold less than 7.5% of the sample, which has hundreds of thousands of clones, roughly 83% seen once. Sequenced material: peripheral blood. These receptor sequences come from a woman aged 50 to 65 with acute or convalescent COVID-19. Each CDR3 is given with its conserved first and last residue.

CDR3aa	v_gene	j_gene
CASSPSGTTGELFF	TRBV7-3	TRBJ2-2
CAISESSRPSYEQYF	TRBV10-3	TRBJ2-7
CASRVSGTGEVGGYTF	TRBV14	TRBJ1-2
CASSLKGQGDEKLFF	TRBV28	TRBJ1-4
CASSKRYEQYF	TRBV28	TRBJ2-7
CASSEGVRESVNTEAFF	TRBV5-6	TRBJ1-1
CASSLGTGGNEQFF	TRBV7-8	TRBJ2-1
CASSTRVSGNQPQHF	TRBV6-5	TRBJ1-5
CASSSWTVNTGELFF	TRBV6-2/TRBV6-3	TRBJ2-2
CASSGGQGGTEAFF	TRBV5-1	TRBJ1-1
CAISGKTGGTYEQYF	TRBV10-3	TRBJ2-7
CASHLQGLGSQYF	TRBV5-6	TRBJ2-3
CATSDPSGTSGRAKQYF	TRBV24-1	TRBJ2-7
CASSLRGSGNTIYF	TRBV28	TRBJ1-3
CASSLAGYQPQHF	TRBV12-3/TRBV12-4	TRBJ1-5
CASSSTGPGGGYTF	TRBV27	TRBJ1-2
CASSPTPSYGYTF	TRBV12-3/TRBV12-4	TRBJ1-2
CASSEWGTPGLAYYNEQFF	TRBV2	TRBJ2-1
CATSRTGIRDEQYF	TRBV15	TRBJ2-7
CASSPRTASYNSPLHF	TRBV5-1	TRBJ1-6
CASSPDRGPREQYF	TRBV7-2	TRBJ2-7
CASSLRTGQNTEAFF	TRBV7-8	TRBJ1-1
CASSVAPGINQPQHF	TRBV9	TRBJ1-5
CASSQERTGGNEQYF	TRBV4-2	TRBJ2-7
CASSSGQGAANVLTF	TRBV6-5	TRBJ2-6
CASSPRALEYNEQFF	TRBV9	TRBJ2-1
CASSPRLAGGDDTQYF	TRBV3-1/TRBV3-2	TRBJ2-3
CASSPRDEQFF	TRBV6-2/TRBV6-3	TRBJ2-1
CASSRQGIGYTEAFF	TRBV5-1	TRBJ1-1
CATSRGAATDTQYF	TRBV15	TRBJ2-3
CASSLGGGDYEQYF	TRBV5-1	TRBJ2-7
CASSVGGVETQYF	TRBV25-1	TRBJ2-5
CASSPDPRLNYGYTF	TRBV9	TRBJ1-2
CSAKTRDEQFF	TRBV20-1	TRBJ2-1